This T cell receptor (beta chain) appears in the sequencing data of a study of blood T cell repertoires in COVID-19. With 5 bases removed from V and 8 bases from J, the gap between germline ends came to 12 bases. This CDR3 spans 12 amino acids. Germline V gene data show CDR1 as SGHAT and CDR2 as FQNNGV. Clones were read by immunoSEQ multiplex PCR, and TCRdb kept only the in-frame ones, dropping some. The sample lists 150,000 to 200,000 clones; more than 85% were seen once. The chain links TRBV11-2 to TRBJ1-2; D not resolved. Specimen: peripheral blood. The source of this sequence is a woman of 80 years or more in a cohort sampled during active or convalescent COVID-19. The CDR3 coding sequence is TGTGCCAGCAGCAAGGACTGGAGAGGCTACACCTTC. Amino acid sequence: CASSKDWRGYTF.